One sample yielded the 14 T cell receptor beta chains listed below, sequenced in a study of blood T cells in healthy people across ages. A J-beta primer mix and a sample-barcoded 5' primer were used in a second PCR of about 7 to 12 cycles. A single record per CDR3 protein comes from TCRdb applying MiXCR to the 5' RACE reads. Of fewer than 950,000 distinct CDR3 sequences listed, about 55% are singletons. Source material: blood. These receptors originate from an older man in good health.

The chain recombines TRBV20-1 with TRBJ2-1; TRBD2 matches at 7 bases. The CDR3 consists of 11 residues. J gave up 12 bases and V 3 bases, and 5 bases lay outside the gene matches. Germline-derived CDR1 and CDR2 are DFQATT and SNEGSKA (reference sequence). CDR3: CSASTPSGQFF. Here the CDR3 DNA reads TGCAGTGCTAGTACTCCTAGCGGGCAGTTCTTC.

Only one count was recorded for this clonotype. The chain recombines TRBV7-2 with TRBJ2-3; TRBD2 agrees at 7 bases. Trimming took 1 base from V and 14 from J; bases not matched to a gene: 18. The CDR3 extends over 16 amino acids. From germline, CDR1 is SGHTA and CDR2 FQGNSA. CDR3 DNA sequence: TGTGCCAGCAGCTTAGATGGGCTAGCGGAGCACAGATACGCGTATTTT. This gives the protein CASSLDGLAEHRYAYF.

V usage is TRBV11-2 and J usage is TRBJ2-7; 8 bases fit TRBD1. Germline assignment: CDR1 SGHAT and CDR2 FQNNGV. V lost 5 bases to trimming and J lost 4 bases; unmatched junction nucleotides: 10. The CDR3 consists of 15 residues. The CDR3 loop reads CASSLKGQARYEQYF. The DNA for the CDR3 is TGTGCCAGCAGCCTGAAGGGACAGGCAAGGTACGAGCAGTACTTC.

This clonotype appeared a single time. The junction departs from germline at one end; a sequencing error may be responsible. V gene TRBV18 combines with J gene TRBJ1-1; TRBD1 might be the D (6 bases). CDR1 KGHSH and CDR2 LQKENI come from the germline V gene. The CDR3 contains 15 residues. Here the CDR3 DNA reads TGTGCCAGCCCACCACAGCCGGGGGGCATTACTGAAGCTTTCTTT. Its protein product is CASPPQPGGITEAFF. The variable domain in full, completed from reference TRBV18 and TRBJ1-1, reads NAGVMQNPRHLVRRRGQEARLRCSPMKGHSHVYWYRQLPEEGLKFMVYLQKENIIDESGMPKERFSAEFPKEGPSILRIQQVVRGDSAAYFCASPPQPGGITEAFFGQGTRLTVV.

J is TRBJ2-3 and V is TRBV7-9; 8 bases fit TRBD2. V lost 5 bases, J lost 5 bases, and 6 bases stayed unmatched. CDR3 length: 14 residues. Germline V gives CDR1 SEHNR, CDR2 FQNEAQ (reference sequence). The CDR3 DNA reads TGTGCCAGCAGCCTCAGCGGGAGTGGAGATACGCAGTATTTT. This encodes CASSLSGSGDTQYF.

This clonotype has a handful of counts. V is TRBV14 and J is TRBJ2-7; the D gene is possibly TRBD1 (6 bases). The germline CDR1 and CDR2 sequences are SGHDN and FVKESK. The CDR3 covers 16 residues. V lost 0 bases and J 5 bases, leaving 17 bases between the germline ends. CDR3 sequence reads: CASSQDAGQFFNEQYF. The CDR3 coding sequence is TGTGCCAGCAGCCAAGACGCCGGACAGTTCTTTAACGAGCAGTACTTC.

V gene TRBV5-1 combines with J gene TRBJ1-4; 8 bases map to TRBD1. The length of the CDR3 is 15 residues. The germline CDR1 and CDR2 sequences are SGHRS and YFSETQ. The junction had 10 bases not matched to a gene; V was cut back by 4 bases and J by 8 bases. The CDR3 reads CASSPRTGRGEKLFF. CDR3 sequence (DNA): TGCGCCAGCAGCCCGCGGACAGGGCGTGGGGAAAAACTGTTTTTT.

The chain joins TRBV6-2 or TRBV6-3 to TRBJ2-3; possible D gene TRBD1, 5 bases. Per germline, CDR1 MNHEY and CDR2 SVGEGT. The CDR3 is made up of 13 amino acids. V was cut by 7 bases and J by 2 bases, with 10 bases left in between. CDR3 DNA sequence: TGTGCCAGCAAGAAGGACAACACAGATACGCAGTATTTT. Protein product: CASKKDNTDTQYF.

This clonotype was seen only a few times. The chain combines TRBV6-5 with TRBJ2-5; D possibly corresponds to TRBD1 (6 bases). V lost 0 bases and J lost 5, with 22 bases in between. This CDR3 region has 18 residues. Germline CDR1 reads MNHEY; CDR2 reads SVGAGI. Written as DNA, the CDR3 is TGTGCCAGCAGTTACTCGATGATCAGGGGCATGAGGGGGGAGACCCAGTACTTC. Its translation is CASSYSMIRGMRGETQYF.

The chain couples TRBV27 to TRBJ2-3; 10 nucleotides line up with TRBD2. Germline V CDR1 and CDR2: MNHEY, SMNVEV (reference sequence). This CDR3 has 13 residues. V dropped 8 bases and J dropped 5; count of bases not matched to a gene: 4. The CDR3 DNA follows: TGTGCCAGCTCAAGACTAGCGGGAGATACGCAGTATTTT. Translation: CASSRLAGDTQYF.

This clonotype was recorded many times. The chain carries TRBV3-1 and TRBJ2-3; 12 nucleotides match TRBD2. Trimming took 2 bases from V and 14 from J; bases not matched to a gene: 14. The CDR3 runs to 16 residues. From germline, CDR1 is LGHDT and CDR2 YNNKEL (reference sequence). The CDR3 loop is CASSQRTSGVLPYAYF. Written as DNA, the CDR3 is TGTGCCAGCAGCCAAAGGACTAGCGGGGTTCTTCCATACGCGTATTTT.

This chain connects TRBV5-1 to TRBJ1-2, with TRBD1 identical over 10 bases. Germline CDR1 reads SGHRS; CDR2 reads YFSETQ. The CDR3 runs 15 residues. The V gene end was trimmed by 4 bases and the J gene end by 1 base; junction bases not matched to a gene: 4. CDR3 amino acids: CASSVGTGVNYGYTF. The CDR3 nucleotides read TGCGCCAGCAGCGTCGGGACAGGGGTTAACTATGGCTACACCTTC. Based on the CDR3 plus reference TRBV5-1 and TRBJ1-2, the full variable domain is KAGVTQTPRYLIKTRGQQVTLSCSPISGHRSVSWYQQTPGQGLQFLFEYFSETQRNKGNFPGRFSGRQFSNSRSEMNVSTLELGDSALYLCASSVGTGVNYGYTFGSGTRLTVV.

The J gene is TRBJ2-7, the V gene TRBV6-5, with D hard to call. The V and J ends lost 2 bases and 3 bases respectively, with 14 bases between them. Per germline, CDR1 MNHEY and CDR2 SVGAGI. The CDR3 extends over 15 amino acids. This CDR3 reads CASSYRTVAFYEQYF. CDR3 nucleotides: TGTGCCAGCAGTTACCGGACGGTCGCCTTCTACGAGCAGTACTTC.

The chain employs TRBV2 and TRBJ2-2; weak D call: TRBD2 (5 bases). CDR1 is SNHLY and CDR2 is FYNNEI in the germline V gene. V was trimmed by 5 bases and J by 4 bases, leaving 11 bases between them. The CDR3 length is 14 residues. CDR3 sequence: CASSSTSGTGELFF. CDR3 nucleotides: TGTGCCAGCAGTAGTACTAGTGGCACCGGGGAGCTGTTTTTT.